Below are 26 T cell receptor beta chains sequenced from a single sample in a study of shared clonotypes between healthy human individuals. TCRdb keeps only in-frame clones here, not all; method: immunoSEQ multiplex PCR. The sample has around 2.5 million clones, 80% to 95% seen once. The specimen sequenced was naive CD4+ T cells from PBMCs. Subset indicated: CD45RA+ positively selected. The receptors were gathered from a man aged 18 to 29 in good health. Some clones in this sample may be carry-over from other donors' samples.

The CDR3 reads CASRGDRRMNTEAFF. Here the CDR3 DNA reads TGTGCCAGCAGAGGGGACAGGAGGATGAACACTGAAGCTTTCTTT. The J gene is TRBJ1-1, the V gene TRBV28, with 8 bases that match TRBD1. There are 15 residues in the CDR3. V lost 6 bases and J lost 0; bases outside the gene matches: 6. Germline lookup yields CDR1 MDHEN and CDR2 SYDVKM.

The chain couples TRBV7-9 to TRBJ1-5; 12 positions agree with TRBD1. There are 17 residues in the CDR3. The germline V gene encodes CDR1 SEHNR and CDR2 FQNEAQ (reference sequence). The V gene end was trimmed by 4 bases and the J gene end by 1 base; junction bases not matched to a gene: 5. In DNA form, the CDR3 reads TGTGCCAGCAGCTCCGGGACAGGGGGCGGGAGCAATCAGCCCCAGCATTTT. It translates to CASSSGTGGGSNQPQHF.

The chain couples TRBV28 to TRBJ1-4; D ambiguous. V was pared by 4 bases and J by 5 bases, with 8 bases between. The CDR3 runs 13 residues. Per germline, CDR1 MDHEN and CDR2 SYDVKM. The CDR3 reads CASSSSLNEKLFF. The CDR3 DNA follows: TGTGCCAGCAGTTCTTCATTGAATGAAAAACTGTTTTTT.

This chain joins TRBV18 and TRBJ2-7, with TRBD1 identical over 10 bases. Germline CDR1 reads KGHSH; CDR2 reads LQKENI. V trimming: 5 bases; J trimming: 5 bases; junction bases outside the gene matches: 6. The CDR3 is 14 amino acids. Here the CDR3 reads CASSSGTGEDEQYF. The CDR3 coding sequence is TGTGCCAGCTCATCGGGGACAGGGGAGGACGAGCAGTACTTC.

To note about this clone: In the same sample, other DNA sequences code for this CDR3. The CDR3, as DNA: TGTGCCAGTAGTATAGGGAGAGGCACTGAAGCTTTCTTT. Its translation: CASSIGRGTEAFF. The chain links TRBV19 to TRBJ1-1; D unresolved. Trimming cost V 1 base and J 4 bases, with 7 bases left between them. CDR1 and CDR2 (germline): LNHDA, SQIVND (reference sequence). CDR3 length: 13 amino acids.

This clone was detected once. This chain uses TRBV6-1 with TRBJ2-2; no clear D gene. CDR1 is MNHNS and CDR2 is SASEGT in the germline V gene. The CDR3 consists of 16 residues. V lost 2 bases, J lost 1 base, and 11 bases lay in between. The CDR3 DNA reads TGTGCCAGCAGTGAATTTTCAGCACTGAACACCGGGGAGCTGTTTTTT. It encodes CASSEFSALNTGELFF.

This chain connects TRBV6-1 to TRBJ2-2, with 7 bases fitting TRBD1. V was pared by 8 bases and J by 1 base, with 7 bases of the junction left unmatched. CDR1 is MNHNS, CDR2 SASEGT, per germline. The CDR3 length is 15 residues. Here the CDR3 DNA reads TGTGCCAGCCGGAGGCAGGGGGTGAACACCGGGGAGCTGTTTTTT. It codes for CASRRQGVNTGELFF.

This chain links TRBV4-2 with TRBJ2-3; D may be TRBD2 (6 bases). V lost 1 base and J lost 1, with 15 bases in between. The CDR3 totals 17 residues. Germline CDR1 is LGHNA and CDR2 is YNFKEQ. The CDR3 DNA follows: TGTGCCAGCAGCCAAGGTCGGTTGGGCGGGGGCACAGATACGCAGTATTTT. This gives the protein CASSQGRLGGGTDTQYF.

The gene calls are TRBV7-2 and TRBJ2-3; no clear D. Germline lookup yields CDR1 SGHTA and CDR2 FQGNSA. The CDR3 consists of 12 residues. V lost 4 bases to trimming and J lost 8 bases, with 10 bases between them. The CDR3 sequence is CASSWERATQYF. The DNA for the CDR3 is TGTGCCAGCAGCTGGGAAAGGGCTACGCAGTATTTT.

This chain connects TRBV14 to TRBJ1-1; D is ambiguous. This CDR3 is 15 amino acids long. Between the trimmed V and J ends, which lost 0 bases and 1 base, there was a span of 9 bases. CDR1 is SGHDN, CDR2 FVKESK, per germline. This CDR3 is CASSQEYVGNTEAFF. The CDR3 DNA follows: TGTGCCAGCAGCCAAGAGTACGTGGGGAACACTGAAGCTTTCTTT.

This chain links TRBV7-3 with TRBJ2-2; TRBD2 might be the D (6 bases). The CDR3 is made up of 15 amino acids. Looked up from germline, CDR1 is SGHTA and CDR2 is FQGTGA. The V end lost 5 bases, the J end lost 3 bases, and 13 bases lay between the germline ends. The CDR3 loop is CASSPRGTDTGELFF. The DNA for the CDR3 is TGTGCCAGCAGCCCCCGCGGGACGGACACCGGGGAGCTGTTTTTT.

This chain joins TRBV10-2 and TRBJ2-1; no clear D. V gave up 4 bases and J gave up 0 bases, with 10 bases separating them. Germline assignment: CDR1 WSHSY and CDR2 SAAADI. The CDR3 covers 15 residues. CDR3 sequence: CASSVLRASYNEQFF. In DNA, the CDR3 is TGCGCCAGCAGTGTTCTCCGGGCCTCCTACAATGAGCAGTTCTTC.

This chain uses TRBV19 with TRBJ2-1, with 8 bases lining up with TRBD2. Germline CDR1 reads LNHDA; CDR2 reads SQIVND (reference sequence). The CDR3 is 19 residues long. Losses at the gene ends were 3 bases for V and 0 bases for J; bases not matched to a gene: 13. The CDR3 loop is CASSIQDLAGPVSYNEQFF. The CDR3 region has the DNA TGTGCCAGTAGTATTCAGGATCTAGCGGGTCCGGTCTCCTACAATGAGCAGTTCTTC.

The CDR3 nucleotides read TGTGCCAGCAGTTGGGGACCAGGGGCTCCCAATGAGCAGTTCTTC. Amino acid sequence: CASSWGPGAPNEQFF. The V call is TRBV28, the J call TRBJ2-1; weak D call: TRBD1 (6 bases). Deletions cut 4 bases from V and 6 bases from J, with 16 bases between. Germline loops: CDR1 MDHEN, CDR2 SYDVKM. CDR3 size: 15 residues. Combining the CDR3 with reference TRBV28 and TRBJ2-1 gives the whole variable domain DVKVTQSSRYLVKRTGEKVFLECVQDMDHENMFWYRQDPGLGLRLIYFSYDVKMKEKGDIPEGYSVSREKKERFSLILESASTNQTSMYLCASSWGPGAPNEQFFGPGTRLTVL.

J is TRBJ1-1 and V is TRBV11-2, with TRBD1 as a possible D gene (5 bases). The germline CDR1 and CDR2 sequences are SGHAT and FQNNGV. The CDR3 covers 14 residues. V lost 5 bases to trimming and J lost 4 bases, with 14 bases between them. CDR3 coding DNA: TGTGCCAGCAGCCTAAGGGGTTGGGGCACTGAAGCTTTCTTT. It yields the protein CASSLRGWGTEAFF.

The rearrangement joins TRBV10-3 to TRBJ1-5; perhaps TRBD1 as D (6 bases). The CDR3 has 18 residues. The germline gives CDR1 ENHRY, CDR2 SYGVKD. V dropped 0 bases and J dropped 1 base, with 16 bases sitting between them. CDR3 in amino acids: CAISESREGGVSNQPQHF. CDR3 DNA: TGTGCCATCAGTGAGTCGCGGGAGGGGGGGGTGAGCAATCAGCCCCAGCATTTT.

The rearrangement uses TRBV6-5 and TRBJ1-3; 8 positions agree with TRBD1. V was pared by 7 bases and J by 0 bases, with 5 bases of the junction left unmatched. The germline V gene has CDR1 MNHEY and CDR2 SVGAGI. The CDR3 length is 15 residues. The CDR3: CASIDRGSSGNTIYF. Written as DNA, the CDR3 is TGTGCCAGCATCGACAGGGGAAGCTCTGGAAACACCATATATTTT.

The chain combines TRBV2 with TRBJ2-2, with D unresolved. CDR3 length: 15 amino acids. The ends were cut back, 0 bases at V and 6 bases at J, with 11 bases in the middle. CDR1 and CDR2 from the germline V gene are SNHLY and FYNNEI. In DNA form, the CDR3 reads TGTGCCAGCAGTGAAGCGCTTCTGGGGTCCGGGGAGCTGTTTTTT. It codes for CASSEALLGSGELFF.

J is TRBJ2-1 and V is TRBV7-2, with 10 bases that match TRBD2. The germline V gene has CDR1 SGHTA and CDR2 FQGNSA. The CDR3 runs 15 residues. V dropped 5 bases and J dropped 6; count of bases not matched to a gene: 7. The CDR3: CASSATSGTINEQFF. The CDR3 DNA reads as TGTGCCAGCAGCGCCACTAGCGGGACAATCAATGAGCAGTTCTTC.

The chain is built from TRBV28 and TRBJ1-2, with D tentatively TRBD1 (5 bases). Trimming stripped 4 bases from V and 5 bases from J, with 17 bases between. Germline loops: CDR1 MDHEN, CDR2 SYDVKM. The length of the CDR3 is 15 residues. The chain's CDR3 is CASSSQPSGWYGYTF. The DNA of the CDR3 is TGTGCCAGCAGTTCCCAGCCCTCAGGGTGGTATGGCTACACCTTC.

V and J are TRBV4-1 and TRBJ2-5; D unclear. The CDR3 spans 16 residues. Germline V gives CDR1 MGHRA, CDR2 YSYEKL. Deletions cut 1 base from V and 0 bases from J, with 12 bases between. The CDR3 DNA sequence: TGCGCCAGCAGCCAAGGCGCGCAGGCAAACCAAGAGACCCAGTACTTC. The encoded protein is CASSQGAQANQETQYF.

The chain is built from TRBV30 and TRBJ1-4, with 10 bases that match TRBD1. Germline trimming cut 5 bases from V and 7 bases from J; bases unmatched to any gene: 7. The CDR3 is 14 residues long. Looked up from germline, CDR1 is GTSNPN and CDR2 is SVGIG (reference sequence). The DNA for the CDR3 is TGTGCCTGGCTCCGGGACAGGGGCAGTGAAAAACTGTTTTTT. It is translated as CAWLRDRGSEKLFF.

This chain joins TRBV5-1 and TRBJ2-7; TRBD2 agrees at 12 bases. The germline CDR1 and CDR2 sequences are SGHRS and YFSETQ. Germline trimming cut 4 bases from V and 7 bases from J; bases unmatched to any gene: 6. This CDR3 is 14 amino acids long. CDR3 sequence reads: CASSPLAGGREQYF. The CDR3 DNA is TGCGCCAGCAGCCCGCTAGCGGGAGGGCGGGAGCAGTACTTC.

The chain links TRBV21-1 to TRBJ2-7; the table gives TRBD1 as D, unverified against the DNA. TRBV21-1 is flagged as a pseudogene. The CDR3 totals 15 residues. The CDR3 coding sequence is TGTGCCAGCAGCAGATTACAGGGAGAGCACTACGAGCAGTACTTC. This encodes CASSRLQGEHYEQYF.

Comment on this clone: The identical CDR3 is also encoded by other nucleotide sequences in the sample. V and J are TRBV7-3 and TRBJ1-5; TRBD1 matches 8 bases. The length of the CDR3 is 13 residues. The V segment lost 5 bases and the J segment 5 bases; nucleotides outside the gene matches: 2. Germline V CDR1 and CDR2: SGHTA, FQGTGA. The CDR3 is CASSLDRDQPQHF. The CDR3 nucleotides read TGTGCCAGCAGCCTGGACAGGGATCAGCCCCAGCATTTT.

A remark on this clone: The same CDR3 is also encoded by other DNA sequences in this sample. The genes are TRBV7-3 and TRBJ2-2; TRBD2 aligns across 8 bases. Germline lookup yields CDR1 SGHTA and CDR2 FQGTGA. The CDR3 loop spans 13 amino acids. V gave up 4 bases and J gave up 6 bases; unmatched junction bases: 1. CDR3 bases: TGTGCCAGCAGCTCGACTAGCGCCGGGGAGCTGTTTTTT. Translated, it gives CASSSTSAGELFF.